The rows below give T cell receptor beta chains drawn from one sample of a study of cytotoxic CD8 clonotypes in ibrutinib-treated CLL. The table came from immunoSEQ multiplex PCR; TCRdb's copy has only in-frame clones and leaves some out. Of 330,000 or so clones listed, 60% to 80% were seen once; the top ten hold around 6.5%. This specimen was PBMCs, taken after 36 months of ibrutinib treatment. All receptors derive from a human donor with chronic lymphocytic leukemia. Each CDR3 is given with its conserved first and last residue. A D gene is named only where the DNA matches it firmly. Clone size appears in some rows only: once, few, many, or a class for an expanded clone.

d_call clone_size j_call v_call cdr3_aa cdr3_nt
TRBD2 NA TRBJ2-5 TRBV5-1 CASSPGRQETQYF TGCGCCAGCAGCCCCGGGAGGCAAGAGACCCAGTACTTC
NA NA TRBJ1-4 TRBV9 CASSVAAGGRTNEKLFF TGTGCCAGCAGCGTAGCTGCGGGGGGCCGCACTAATGAAAAACTGTTTTTT
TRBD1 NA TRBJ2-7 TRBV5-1 CASCRDSAYEQYF TGCGCCAGCTGCCGGGACAGCGCCTACGAGCAGTACTTC
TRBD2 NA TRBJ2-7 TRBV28 CASSLLAGGFEQYF TGTGCCAGCAGTTTATTAGCGGGAGGTTTTGAGCAGTACTTC
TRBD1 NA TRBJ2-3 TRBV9 CASRRGQGEDTQYF TGTGCCAGCAGAAGGGGACAGGGAGAAGATACGCAGTATTTT
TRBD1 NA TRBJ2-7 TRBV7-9 CASSLTGNLYEQYF TGTGCCAGCAGCTTGACAGGGAACCTCTACGAGCAGTACTTC
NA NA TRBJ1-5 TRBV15 CATSREGGLGQPQHF TGTGCCACCAGCAGAGAGGGGGGGCTGGGTCAGCCCCAGCATTTT
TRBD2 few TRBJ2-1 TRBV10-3 CAIRASGGQFF TGTGCCATCAGGGCTAGCGGGGGGCAGTTCTTC
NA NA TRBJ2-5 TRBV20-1 CSVTLQETQYF TGCAGTGTAACCCTACAAGAGACCCAGTACTTC
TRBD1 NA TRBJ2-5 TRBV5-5 CASSLQGASETQYF TGTGCCAGCAGCTTACAGGGGGCGTCAGAGACCCAGTACTTC
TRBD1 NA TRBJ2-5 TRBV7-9 CASSFRDRIQETQYF TGTGCCAGCAGCTTCCGGGACAGGATCCAAGAGACCCAGTACTTC
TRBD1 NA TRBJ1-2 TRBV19 CASSSTGFSYGYTF TGTGCCAGTAGTTCGACAGGGTTCAGCTATGGCTACACCTTC
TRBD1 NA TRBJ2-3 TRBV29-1 CSVAKTRERQGAKGTDTQYF TGCAGCGTTGCAAAAACCCGCGAACGACAGGGGGCCAAAGGCACAGATACGCAGTATTTT
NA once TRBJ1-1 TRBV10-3 CAISESLFARNTEAFF TGTGCCATCAGTGAGTCCCTGTTCGCAAGGAACACTGAAGCTTTCTTT
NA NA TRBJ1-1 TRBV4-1 CELPRQLNTEAFF TGCGAACTACCCAGGCAGCTTAACACTGAAGCTTTCTTT
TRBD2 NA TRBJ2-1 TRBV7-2 CASRNSPRTSINEQFF TGTGCCAGCCGAAACTCCCCGAGGACTAGTATAAATGAGCAGTTCTTC
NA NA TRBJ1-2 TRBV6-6 CASSYQPRGTTGYTF TGTGCCAGCAGTTACCAGCCTCGGGGCACCACTGGCTACACCTTC
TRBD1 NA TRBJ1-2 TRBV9 CASSVVGTGGGGYGYTF TGTGCCAGCAGCGTAGTGGGGACAGGGGGCGGCGGCTATGGCTACACCTTC
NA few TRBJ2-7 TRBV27 CASSRGGGSYEQYF TGTGCCAGCAGTCGGGGCGGGGGCTCATACGAGCAGTACTTC
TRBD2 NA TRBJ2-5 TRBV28 CASSSPGGGQETQYF TGTGCCAGCAGTTCCCCGGGCGGGGGGCAAGAGACCCAGTACTTC
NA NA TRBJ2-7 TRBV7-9 CASSPNSGEHYEQYF TGTGCCAGCAGTCCAAACTCAGGAGAACACTACGAGCAGTACTTC
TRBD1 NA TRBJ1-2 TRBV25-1 CASSPGTGGYGYTF TGTGCCAGCAGCCCCGGGACAGGGGGATATGGCTACACCTTC
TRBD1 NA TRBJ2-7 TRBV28 CASSWHRGREQYF TGTGCCAGCAGTTGGCACAGGGGGCGAGAGCAGTACTTC
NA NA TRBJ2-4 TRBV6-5 CASSYWFLGKNIQYF TGTGCCAGCAGTTACTGGTTCCTTGGCAAAAACATTCAGTACTTC
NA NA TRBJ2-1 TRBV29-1 CSVDYEQFF TGCAGCGTCGATTATGAGCAGTTCTTC
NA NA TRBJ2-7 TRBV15 CATSRAGLTYEQYF TGTGCCACCAGCAGAGCCGGACTTACCTACGAGCAGTACTTC
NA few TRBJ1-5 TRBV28 CASSLTVDQPQHF TGTGCCAGCAGTTTAACGGTCGATCAGCCCCAGCATTTT
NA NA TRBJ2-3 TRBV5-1 CASSRDQVTTDTQYF TGCGCCAGCAGCAGGGACCAAGTTACCACAGATACGCAGTATTTT
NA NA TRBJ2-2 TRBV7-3 CASATGLNTGELFF TGTGCCAGCGCTACTGGATTGAACACCGGGGAGCTGTTTTTT
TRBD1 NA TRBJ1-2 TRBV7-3 CASSLIGQDYGYTF TGTGCCAGCAGCTTAATCGGACAGGACTATGGCTACACCTTC
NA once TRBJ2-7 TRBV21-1 CASRKKRGKEQYF TGTGCCAGCAGGAAAAAGAGGGGGAAGGAGCAGTACTTC
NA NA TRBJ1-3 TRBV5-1 CASSHKNRAGNTIYF TGCGCCAGCAGCCACAAGAACAGGGCTGGAAACACCATATATTTT
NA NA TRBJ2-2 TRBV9 CASSAYTGELFF TGTGCCAGCAGCGCGTATACCGGGGAGCTGTTTTTT
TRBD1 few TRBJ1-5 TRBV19 CASTRGQGLNQPQHF TGTGCCAGCACCAGGGGACAGGGGTTGAATCAGCCCCAGCATTTT
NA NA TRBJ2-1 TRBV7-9 CASTFPGRGRSSYNEQFF TGTGCCAGCACCTTCCCCGGCAGGGGCCGAAGCTCCTACAATGAGCAGTTCTTC
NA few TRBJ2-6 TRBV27 CASSLSSGKYSGANVLTF TGTGCCAGCAGTTTATCGTCAGGGAAATACTCTGGGGCCAACGTCCTGACTTTC
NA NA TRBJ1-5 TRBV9 CASSLNDGSNQPQHF TGTGCCAGCAGCTTAAATGACGGAAGCAATCAGCCCCAGCATTTT
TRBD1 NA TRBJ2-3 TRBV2 CASKRQGGTDTQYF TGTGCCAGCAAGAGACAGGGGGGGACAGATACGCAGTATTTT
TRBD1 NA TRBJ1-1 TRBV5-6 CASSWGTGVTEAFF TGTGCCAGCAGCTGGGGGACAGGGGTGACTGAAGCTTTCTTT
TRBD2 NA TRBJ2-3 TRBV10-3 CAISERLAGGTDTQYF TGTGCCATCAGTGAAAGACTAGCGGGGGGCACAGATACGCAGTATTTT
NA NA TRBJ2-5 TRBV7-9 CASSPQGGAQETQYF TGTGCCAGCAGCCCGCAAGGGGGGGCCCAAGAGACCCAGTACTTC
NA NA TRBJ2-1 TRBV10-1 CASSESGVYNEQFF TGCGCCAGCAGTGAGTCGGGGGTCTACAATGAGCAGTTCTTC
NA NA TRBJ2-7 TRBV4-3 CASSQNSRGYEQYF TGCGCCAGCAGCCAAAACTCCAGGGGATACGAGCAGTACTTC
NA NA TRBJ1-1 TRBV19 CASTPTQGMNTEAFF TGTGCCAGTACCCCAACGCAGGGAATGAACACTGAAGCTTTCTTT
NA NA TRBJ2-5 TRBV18 CASSPSGGPFQETQYF TGTGCCAGCTCACCCTCGGGCGGACCTTTCCAAGAGACCCAGTACTTC
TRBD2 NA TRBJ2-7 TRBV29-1 CSAVAPGLALYEQYF TGCAGCGCCGTGGCGCCGGGACTAGCGCTGTATGAGCAGTACTTC
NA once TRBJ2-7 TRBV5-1 CASSRTGGIYEQYF TGCGCCAGCAGCCGGACGGGGGGCATTTACGAGCAGTACTTC
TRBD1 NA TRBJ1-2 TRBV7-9 CASSSTGGAYANYGYTF TGTGCCAGCAGCTCTACAGGGGGCGCATACGCTAACTATGGCTACACCTTC
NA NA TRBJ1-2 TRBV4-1 CASSHAGDYGYTF TGCGCCAGCAGCCACGCTGGGGACTATGGCTACACCTTC
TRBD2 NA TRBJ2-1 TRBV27 CASSLREGLNEQFF TGTGCCAGCAGTTTGCGGGAGGGCCTAAATGAGCAGTTCTTC